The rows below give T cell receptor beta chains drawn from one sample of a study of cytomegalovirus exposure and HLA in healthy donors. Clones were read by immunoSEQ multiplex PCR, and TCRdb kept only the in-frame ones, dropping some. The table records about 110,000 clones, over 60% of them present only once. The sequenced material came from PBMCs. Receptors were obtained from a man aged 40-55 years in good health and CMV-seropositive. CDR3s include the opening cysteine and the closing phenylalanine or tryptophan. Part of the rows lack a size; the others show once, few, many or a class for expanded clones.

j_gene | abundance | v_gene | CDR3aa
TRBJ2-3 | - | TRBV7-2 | CASSLSGAADTQYF
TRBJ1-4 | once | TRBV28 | CASSLTGNSQEKLFF
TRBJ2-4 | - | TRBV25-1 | CASQKRWRVEGAKNIQYF
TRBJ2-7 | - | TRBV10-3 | CAIKDYSYEQYF
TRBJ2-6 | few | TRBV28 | CAIQGPSSGANGLTF
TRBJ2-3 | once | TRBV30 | CAWSGGLFADTQYF
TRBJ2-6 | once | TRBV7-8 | CASSLGKATGANGLTF
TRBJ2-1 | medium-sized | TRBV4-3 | CASSQPVDSGNEQFF
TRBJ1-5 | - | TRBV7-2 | CASSALTGANQPQHF
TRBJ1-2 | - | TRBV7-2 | CASSPRGQWVSYGYTF
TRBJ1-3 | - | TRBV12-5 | CASGFKEWFGTGGGNTIYF
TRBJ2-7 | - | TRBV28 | CASSLELGQLYEQYF
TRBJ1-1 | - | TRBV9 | CASSVVPGGTEAFF
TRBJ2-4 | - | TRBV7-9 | CASSLVVSGASKNSQYF
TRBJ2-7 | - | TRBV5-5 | CASSFRQGASGIYEQYF
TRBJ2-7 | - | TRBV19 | CASSIDSGYSYEQYF
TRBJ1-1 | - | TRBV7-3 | CASSYSSTTEAFF
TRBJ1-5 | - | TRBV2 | CASSDEDNQPQHF
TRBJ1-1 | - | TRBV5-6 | CASSLLGKGDTEAFF
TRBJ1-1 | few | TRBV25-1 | CASSGPDSRTFF
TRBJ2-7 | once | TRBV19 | CASKFSGDRTYEQYF
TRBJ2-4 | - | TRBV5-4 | CASSNQGGAKNSQYF
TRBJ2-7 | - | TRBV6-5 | CASRLRQGAYEQYF
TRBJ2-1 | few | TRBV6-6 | CASSSGLANEQFF
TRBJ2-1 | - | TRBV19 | CASSRSGTVGGEQFF
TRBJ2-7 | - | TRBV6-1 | CASSEAAGVSYEQYF
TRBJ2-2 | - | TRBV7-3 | CASSLTRQGSNTGELFF
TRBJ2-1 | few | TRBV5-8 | CASSFDVGKGEQFF
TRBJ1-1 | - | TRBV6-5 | CASLGGRITEAFF
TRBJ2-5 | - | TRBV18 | CASSQLSETQYF
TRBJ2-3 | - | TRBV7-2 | CASSSQGGPDTQYF
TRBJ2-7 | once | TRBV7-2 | CASTPHRDSSYEQYF
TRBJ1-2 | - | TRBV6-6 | CASSYSNQPRGYTF
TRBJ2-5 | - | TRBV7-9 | CASSSRLAGQGETQYF
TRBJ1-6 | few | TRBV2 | CASRGTGLNNSPLHF
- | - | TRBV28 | CASSLGIVYEQYF
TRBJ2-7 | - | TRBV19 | CASSRSPGLGAYEQYF
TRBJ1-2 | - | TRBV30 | CAWNQGNYGYTF
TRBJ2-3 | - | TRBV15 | CATSREYSSTDTQYF
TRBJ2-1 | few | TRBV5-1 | CASSDFSYNEQFF
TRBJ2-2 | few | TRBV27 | CASSGTVMLTGELFF
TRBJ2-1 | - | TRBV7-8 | CASSLARISYNEQFF
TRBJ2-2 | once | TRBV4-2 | CASSQEGWENYTGELFF
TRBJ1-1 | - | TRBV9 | CASSVEEGTEAFF
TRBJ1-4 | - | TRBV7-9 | CASSRLRGTGEKLFF
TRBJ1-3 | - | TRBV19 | CASSSSTGSRNTIYF
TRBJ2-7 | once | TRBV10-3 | CAISDSSYEQYF
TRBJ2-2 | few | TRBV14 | CASPSGKERGLGELFF
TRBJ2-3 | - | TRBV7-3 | CASSSLAADTQYF
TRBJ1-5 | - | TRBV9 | CASSVGGNSNQPQHF